The clone carrying this TCR beta chain was detected only a few times. The germline V and J ends were trimmed by 2 bases and 1 base, with 14 bases remaining between them. The length of the CDR3 is 16 residues. Per germline, CDR1 LNHNV and CDR2 YYDKDF (reference sequence). In TCRdb, the RT-PCR reads were re-called with MiXCR into one record per CDR3 protein. This sample has more than 550,000 distinct CDR3 sequences, with around 14% found just once. The V gene is TRBV15, the J gene TRBJ1-1; the D gene is possibly TRBD1 (6 bases). The origin of this receptor is a female donor in good health, serving as a healthy control. Sequences were obtained from memory CD4+ T cells from blood. The CDR3 sequence: CATSRFLGAGNTEAFF. The DNA for the CDR3 is TGTGCCACCAGCAGATTCCTGGGGGCGGGGAACACTGAAGCTTTCTTT.